Presented here are 10 T cell receptor beta chains from one specimen sequenced in a study of long-term antiretroviral therapy in people with HIV (dated by TCRdb to 2022 to 2024). The immunoSEQ hsTCRB v3.0 assay was used at survey level resolution to sequence the TRB variable region. What TCRdb holds here is the immuneACCESS table cut down to in-frame rearrangements. Part of the clones is not present; checked against another copy, under half of the missing clones reflect an unresolved V gene, and the others are unexplained. For this sample there are approximately 20,000 clones; about nine tenths appear just once. The biggest ten clones account for 3.5% to 4.5% of the sample. This specimen was unsorted PBMCs, taken 2.1 years after starting antiretroviral therapy. The source of these receptors is a man aged 18 to 30 with HIV.

A single count supports this clone. This chain connects TRBV5-4 to TRBJ1-1, with D possibly matching TRBD1 (5 bases). The CDR3 has 15 amino acids. Germline loops: CDR1 SGHNT, CDR2 YYREEE (reference sequence). Trimming removed 2 bases from V and 1 base from J, with 12 bases in between. The CDR3 region is CASSFSGGANTEAFF. The CDR3 DNA is TGTGCCAGCAGCTTTTCGGGAGGGGCGAACACTGAAGCTTTCTTT.

The CDR3 DNA reads as TGTGCCAGCAGTTACAGACAGGAGGCCTACAATGAGCAGTTCTTC. Residues: CASSYRQEAYNEQFF. The gene calls are TRBV6-5 and TRBJ2-1, with a possible D match to TRBD1 (6 bases). CDR1 MNHEY and CDR2 SVGAGI come from the germline V gene. The V gene lost 2 bases and the J gene lost 2 bases, with 10 bases spanning the gap. This CDR3 comprises 15 residues.

This clone showed up just a few times. V and J are TRBV20-1 and TRBJ1-5; a possible D gene is TRBD1 (6 bases). Germline loops: CDR1 DFQATT, CDR2 SNEGSKA (reference sequence). The germline V and J ends were trimmed by 6 bases and 7 bases, with 10 bases remaining between them. The CDR3 loop spans 11 amino acids. The CDR3 DNA follows: TGCAGTGCCGCCAGGGGACAGCCCCAGCATTTT. Translated: CSAARGQPQHF.

V is TRBV9 and J is TRBJ1-2; 10 bases agree with TRBD1. This CDR3 comprises 14 residues. Unmatched junction bases numbered 8, after V lost 4 bases and J lost 8 bases. Germline V gene lookup returns CDR1 SGDLS and CDR2 YYNGEE. In DNA form, the CDR3 reads TGTGCCAGCAGCCCAAGCGGACAGGGGGAAGGCTACACCTTC. The encoded protein is CASSPSGQGEGYTF.

The table lists this clone with a count of one. The chain carries TRBV10-3 and TRBJ2-3; 9 bases fit TRBD1. This CDR3 has 14 residues. Germline CDR1 and CDR2: ENHRY and SYGVKD. Losses at the gene ends were 6 bases for V and 5 bases for J; bases not matched to a gene: 6. CDR3 protein: CAIREQGAIDTQYF. The CDR3, as DNA: TGTGCCATCAGGGAACAGGGGGCTATAGATACGCAGTATTTT.

The chain recombines TRBV5-3 with TRBJ2-1, with D uncertain. Being an ORF, TRBV5-3 has a function that is uncertain. Between the trimmed V and J ends, which lost 1 base and 3 bases, there was a span of 5 bases. The CDR3 covers 13 residues. The CDR3 nucleotides read TGTGCCAGAAGCTTGAGTAGCTACAATGAGCAGTTCTTC. Protein sequence: CARSLSSYNEQFF.

CDR3 coding DNA: TGTGCCAGCAGTGGGCCGTTAGGTCAGCCCCAGCATTTT. This translates into CASSGPLGQPQHF. V is TRBV25-1 and J is TRBJ1-5, with unresolved D. This CDR3 is built from 13 residues. The V gene's germline CDR1 is MGHDK and CDR2 SYGVNS. Trimming removed 4 bases from V and 6 bases from J, with 10 bases in between.

The rearrangement links TRBV4-3 to TRBJ2-2; D ambiguous. CDR1 and CDR2 (germline): LGHNA, YSLEER. This CDR3 is 16 amino acids long. The V end was cut by 1 base, the J end by 3 bases, with 12 bases between. CDR3 amino acids: CASSQAVALDTGELFF. The DNA for the CDR3 is TGCGCCAGCAGCCAAGCGGTGGCCTTGGACACCGGGGAGCTGTTTTTT.

The chain links TRBV19 to TRBJ2-1, with TRBD1 matching over 11 bases. V was clipped by 7 bases and J by 9 bases; unmatched bases: 26. The germline gives CDR1 LNHDA, CDR2 SQIVND (reference sequence). This CDR3 is 20 amino acids long. CDR3 sequence: CASIGTGGSLSGRGRLEQFF. In nucleotides, the CDR3 is TGTGCCAGTATTGGGACAGGGGGTTCCCTGTCCGGGAGGGGCCGCCTTGAGCAGTTCTTC.

The chain has TRBV9 and TRBJ2-3; D might be TRBD1 (6 bases). The CDR3 sequence is 14 residues long. Trimming removed 3 bases from V and 2 bases from J, with 10 bases in between. Per germline, CDR1 SGDLS and CDR2 YYNGEE. Here the CDR3 DNA reads TGTGCCAGCAGCGCAGCAGGGGCCACAGATACGCAGTATTTT. It encodes CASSAAGATDTQYF.